Given below is one T cell receptor (beta chain) in context. Clones were read by immunoSEQ multiplex PCR, and TCRdb kept only the in-frame ones, dropping some. There are some 150,000 clones in the sample; roughly 83% occur only once, and 3% to 3.5% lies in the top ten. V was pared by 6 bases and J by 4 bases, with 12 bases of the junction left unmatched. Germline V gives CDR1 MDHEN, CDR2 SYDVKM. The CDR3 length is 16 residues. The sample originates from a study of blood T cell repertoires in COVID-19. Sequences were obtained from peripheral blood. The TCR sequence derives from an elderly woman with acute or convalescent COVID-19. This chain joins TRBV28 and TRBJ1-1; 9 bases are shared with TRBD1. CDR3 DNA: TGTGCCAGCAGCTCCCCGGGACAGGGAGTTGCCACTGAAGCTTTCTTT. The encoded protein is CASSSPGQGVATEAFF.